The next 18 T cell receptor beta chains were all read from a single sample in a study of cytomegalovirus exposure and HLA in healthy donors. The PCR used 60 Vbeta and 13 Jbeta primers. TCRdb's copy holds only in-frame clones and misses some; the assay was immunoSEQ multiplex PCR. The sample consists of approximately 90,000 clones, around 84% of them appearing once. Input material: PBMCs. All receptors come from a middle-aged man in good health and CMV-seropositive.

This chain uses TRBV4-1 with TRBJ2-1; TRBD2 aligns across 8 bases. In germline, CDR1 is MGHRA, CDR2 YSYEKL. The CDR3 is 15 residues long. V was pared by 2 bases and J by 9 bases, with 9 bases of the junction left unmatched. The DNA of the CDR3 is TGCGCCAGCAGCCAATACGTTGGTAGCGGGGCTGAGCAGTTCTTC. It codes for CASSQYVGSGAEQFF.

This sequence joins TRBV28 and TRBJ2-7; D gene uncertain. The CDR3 runs 13 residues. Germline loops: CDR1 MDHEN, CDR2 SYDVKM. The germline V and J ends were trimmed by 3 bases and 6 bases, with 12 bases remaining between them. The DNA of the CDR3 is TGTGCCAGCAGTTTCTTGGTCACAGTCGAGCAGTACTTC. It is translated as CASSFLVTVEQYF.

The rearrangement uses TRBV5-4 and TRBJ2-1; D might be TRBD2 (6 bases). The CDR3 runs 15 residues. The germline CDR1 and CDR2 sequences are SGHNT and YYREEE (reference sequence). Trimming took off 1 base at V and 2 bases at J, with 10 bases between the two ends. CDR3 loop: CASSLSREPYNEQFF. The CDR3 nucleotides read TGTGCCAGCAGCTTGAGTCGGGAGCCCTACAATGAGCAGTTCTTC.

The chain recombines TRBV5-6 with TRBJ2-7; 9 bases align to TRBD2. The CDR3 extends over 13 amino acids. After removal of 6 bases from V and 8 bases from J, the junction contained 9 bases not matched to a gene. CDR1 and CDR2 (germline): SGHDT, YYEEEE. The CDR3, as DNA: TGTGCCAGCAAAGCTAGCGGGGCTCCCAAGCAGTACTTC. Protein sequence: CASKASGAPKQYF.

V is TRBV18 and J is TRBJ2-3, with 8 bases lining up with TRBD1. V lost 2 bases and J lost 1; bases outside the gene matches: 11. The CDR3 spans 18 residues. CDR1 is KGHSH, CDR2 LQKENI, per germline. The CDR3 DNA follows: TGTGCCAGCTCACCATCAGGGGGCCCCGCAAGTCGCACAGATACGCAGTATTTT. It is translated as CASSPSGGPASRTDTQYF.

This clone was picked up one time. The V gene is TRBV19, the J gene TRBJ1-2; 9 bases line up with TRBD1. V trimming: 4 bases; J trimming: 4 bases; junction bases outside the gene matches: 7. The CDR3 extends over 15 amino acids. In germline, CDR1 is LNHDA, CDR2 SQIVND (reference sequence). This CDR3 is CASSKQQGAIYGYTF. Written as DNA, the CDR3 is TGTGCCAGTAGTAAACAACAGGGGGCGATCTATGGCTACACCTTC.

V is TRBV5-4 and J is TRBJ1-1; TRBD1 might be the D (6 bases). The CDR3 runs 16 residues. V lost 0 bases to trimming and J lost 3 bases, with 15 bases between them. CDR1 is SGHNT and CDR2 is YYREEE in the germline V gene (reference sequence). The CDR3 coding sequence is TGTGCCAGCAGCTTGGAGGGGATCAGGGGTTACACTGAAGCTTTCTTT. Amino acids: CASSLEGIRGYTEAFF.

The rearrangement uses TRBV9 and TRBJ2-2; TRBD1 agrees at 8 bases. The V segment lost 3 bases and the J segment 5 bases; nucleotides outside the gene matches: 9. This CDR3 spans 16 amino acids. Per the germline V gene, CDR1 is SGDLS and CDR2 is YYNGEE. CDR3 in DNA: TGTGCCAGCAGCGCGCGGACAGGGATACTGACCGGGGAGCTGTTTTTT. This translates into CASSARTGILTGELFF.

This clone was observed once. The chain has TRBV19 and TRBJ2-5; D gene ambiguous. CDR3 length equals 11 residues. CDR1 LNHDA and CDR2 SQIVND come from the germline V gene (reference sequence). Deletions cut 3 bases from V and 5 bases from J, with 4 bases between. The CDR3 loop is CASSMRETQYF. The CDR3 nucleotides are TGTGCCAGTAGTATGAGGGAGACCCAGTACTTC.

This clone was counted once. The chain combines TRBV9 with TRBJ1-1; D gene unclear. This CDR3 contains 13 residues. Per the germline V gene, CDR1 is SGDLS and CDR2 is YYNGEE. Trimming shortened V by 0 bases and J by 2 bases, and 5 bases separated the two germline ends. The CDR3, as DNA: TGTGCCAGCAGCGTAGATATTAACACTGAAGCTTTCTTT. This translates into CASSVDINTEAFF.

The rearrangement links TRBV6-5 to TRBJ2-4; D gene unclear. Germline values: CDR1 MNHEY, CDR2 SVGAGI. The V gene lost 6 bases and the J gene lost 5 bases, with 8 bases spanning the gap. This CDR3 has 12 residues. In DNA form, the CDR3 reads TGTGCCAGCAGGGCGGCTCAAAACATTCAGTACTTC. Translated: CASRAAQNIQYF.

The chain recombines TRBV10-3 with TRBJ1-4; the D gene is possibly TRBD1 (5 bases). CDR1 ENHRY and CDR2 SYGVKD come from the germline V gene. Trimming took off 8 bases at V and 7 bases at J, with 11 bases between the two ends. The CDR3 sequence is 12 residues long. This CDR3 reads CAIGQGSEKLFF. In DNA, the CDR3 is TGTGCCATCGGGCAGGGCTCTGAAAAACTGTTTTTT.

J is TRBJ2-3 and V is TRBV5-1, with TRBD2 identical over 11 bases. The germline CDR1 and CDR2 sequences are SGHRS and YFSETQ. The CDR3 is made up of 20 amino acids. V was clipped by 0 bases and J by 0 bases; unmatched bases: 12. CDR3 bases: TGCGCCAGCAGCTTGGCCGGGACTAGCGGTACGCTCGCTAGCACAGATACGCAGTATTTT. Its translation is CASSLAGTSGTLASTDTQYF.

The V call is TRBV28, the J call TRBJ1-6; no reliable D call. Germline V gives CDR1 MDHEN, CDR2 SYDVKM. Trimming cost V 6 bases and J 6 bases, with 6 bases left between them. This CDR3 contains 12 residues. The CDR3, as DNA: TGTGCCAGCAGCGAGGGTAATTCACCCCTCCACTTT. Protein product: CASSEGNSPLHF.

A few counts support this clone. The rearrangement uses TRBV5-5 and TRBJ1-5; perhaps TRBD1 as D (5 bases). Trimming stripped 0 bases from V and 3 bases from J, with 10 bases between. CDR1 is SGHKS, CDR2 YYEKEE, per germline (reference sequence). The CDR3 spans 15 residues. The CDR3 is CASSLEMGHNQPQHF. CDR3 DNA: TGTGCCAGCAGCTTGGAAATGGGGCACAATCAGCCCCAGCATTTT.

The gene calls are TRBV7-8 and TRBJ2-3; TRBD1 matches 9 bases. The V segment lost 3 bases and the J segment 4 bases; nucleotides outside the gene matches: 8. The CDR3 runs to 16 residues. The germline CDR1 and CDR2 sequences are SGHVS and FQNEAQ. The CDR3 spells CASSFQDRGFADTQYF. CDR3 in DNA: TGTGCCAGCAGCTTCCAAGACAGGGGGTTTGCAGATACGCAGTATTTT.

The chain joins TRBV29-1 to TRBJ1-5; 12 nucleotides agree with TRBD1. CDR1 and CDR2 (germline): SQVTM, ANQGSEA. This CDR3 has 14 residues. The ends lost 6 bases at V and 3 bases at J; junction bases unmatched: 3. CDR3 nucleotide sequence: TGCAGCGTGGGGACAGGGGGCGTCAATCAGCCCCAGCATTTT. It is translated as CSVGTGGVNQPQHF.

The chain couples TRBV28 to TRBJ1-4; a possible D gene is TRBD1 (5 bases). The germline V gene encodes CDR1 MDHEN and CDR2 SYDVKM. The germline V and J ends were trimmed by 1 base and 11 bases, with 8 bases remaining between them. This CDR3 is 12 amino acids long. The CDR3, as DNA: TGTGCCAGCAGTTTATTAAAGGGGAAACTGTTTTTT. Its translation is CASSLLKGKLFF.